Detailed here is one TCR beta chain. The target antigen is unknown. The sample contains more than one DNA sequence encoding this CDR3. CDR1 is SGHTA and CDR2 is FQGTGA in the germline V gene. The V end was cut by 0 bases, the J end by 4 bases, with 10 bases between. The CDR3 is made up of 15 amino acids. PCR amplification relied on 60 Vbeta primers (plus 13 Jbeta primers). Some clones are missing from TCRdb's copy, which holds only in-frame ones; the method was immunoSEQ multiplex PCR. The sample has about 160,000 clones, approximately 82% seen once; the top ten hold 5% to 7%. These data belong to a study of cytomegalovirus exposure and HLA in healthy donors. About the study: Unique TCRs numbering some 93 million, obtained from HLA-typed donors, made up an early data release.

Study outcomes and limitations: Being productive about 87% or about 30% of the time was typical of most TCR beta V segments in an earlier analysis. Later, an analysis found that common viral pathogens appeared to be linked with several of the most significant clusters.

The specimen sequenced was PBMCs. The source is a man between 45 and 60 years old in good health and CMV-seropositive. The rearrangement links TRBV7-3 to TRBJ2-1, with D possibly matching TRBD2 (6 bases). CDR3 amino acids: CASSLTGTSYNEQFF. In nucleotides, the CDR3 is TGTGCCAGCAGCTTAACTGGGACTTCGTACAATGAGCAGTTCTTC.